The text below deals with one TCR beta chain. Its antigen is undetermined. This sample stems from a study of CXCR3-negative and CXCR3-positive naive CD8 T cells. Study-wide findings and caveats: CXCR3-positive naive cells carried more hydrophobic TRB CDR3s than CXCR3-negative naive cells did.

The CDR3 runs to 14 residues. Per the germline V gene, CDR1 is SGHTA and CDR2 is FQGNSA. 5' RACE that incorporated UMI labels was used to prepare the TRB cDNA libraries. For each CDR3 protein, TCRdb gives one entry from its re-call of the 5' RACE reads, without DNA. The table lists tens of thousands of distinct CDR3 sequences. The clonotype originates from a human donor in good health. Some clones in this sample may be carry-over from other donors' samples. Sequenced input: naive CXCR3- CD8+ T cells from blood. Subset given: CD45RO-CCR7+CD27+CD95- naive CD8+ T cells lacking CXCR3 (TNR3-). The chain couples TRBV7-2 to TRBJ2-1; the TRBD1 assignment by TCRdb is unverifiable without DNA. The CDR3 spells CASSSLSSGSGGFF.